Presented here are 19 T cell receptor beta chains from one specimen sequenced in a study of T cell responses to AZD1222 COVID-19 vaccine. Measured with immunoSEQ multiplex PCR; TCRdb has only the in-frame clones, and not every one. The table shows approximately 140,000 clones, with roughly nine tenths occurring only once. The sample here was peripheral blood, taken on day 0 of AZD1222 vaccination. These receptors were taken from an adult in good health.

Comments on this clone: The sample has other DNA sequences that encode this CDR3 too. This chain links TRBV19 with TRBJ2-7, with 8 bases fitting TRBD1. This CDR3 is built from 15 residues. CDR1 LNHDA and CDR2 SQIVND come from the germline V gene (reference sequence). J was trimmed by 0 bases and V by 3 bases; bases with no gene match: 4. The CDR3 DNA follows: TGTGCCAGTAGTATTGACGGACAGGGCTCCTACGAGCAGTACTTC. Translation: CASSIDGQGSYEQYF. Looking up the rest from reference TRBV19 and TRBJ2-7 gives the full variable domain: DGGITQSPKYLFRKEGQNVTLSCEQNLNHDAMYWYRQDPGQGLRLIYYSQIVNDFQKGDIAEGYSVSREKKESFPLTVTSAQKNPTAFYLCASSIDGQGSYEQYFGPGTRLTVT.

The rearrangement joins TRBV28 to TRBJ1-3; tentative D call: TRBD1 (6 bases). The CDR3 consists of 17 residues. Germline loops: CDR1 MDHEN, CDR2 SYDVKM. Trimming cost V 8 bases and J 1 base, with 21 bases left between them. The CDR3 nucleotides read TGTGCCAGCGGACCCCAGGGGAACCCCTCGTCTGGAAACACCATATATTTT. As protein: CASGPQGNPSSGNTIYF.

CDR3 amino acids: CATSGSGVAYEQYF. The CDR3 coding sequence is TGTGCCACCAGCGGTAGCGGCGTCGCCTACGAGCAGTACTTC. This chain links TRBV15 with TRBJ2-7; TRBD2 might be the D (6 bases). The ends were cut back, 5 bases at V and 2 bases at J, with 13 bases in the middle. This CDR3 is built from 14 residues. Germline CDR1 LNHNV, CDR2 YYDKDF (reference sequence).

J is TRBJ2-7 and V is TRBV5-1; 11 bases are shared with TRBD2. Germline CDR1 SGHRS, CDR2 YFSETQ. CDR3 size: 15 residues. V was pared by 1 base and J by 5 bases, with 5 bases of the junction left unmatched. CDR3 nucleotides: TGCGCCAGCAGCTTGCGAGTAGCGGGAGGGGACGAGCAGTACTTC. Translating it yields CASSLRVAGGDEQYF.

The chain combines TRBV7-9 with TRBJ1-1; the match to TRBD1 covers 8 bases. J was trimmed by 0 bases and V by 5 bases; bases with no gene match: 11. The CDR3 is 17 residues long. Looked up from germline, CDR1 is SEHNR and CDR2 is FQNEAQ (reference sequence). DNA for the CDR3: TGTGCCAGCAGCCCCGTGTGGACAGGGAGGATGAACACTGAAGCTTTCTTT. It specifies CASSPVWTGRMNTEAFF.

The rearrangement links TRBV11-3 to TRBJ1-2; 7 nucleotides match TRBD1. Germline V lookup: CDR1 SGHNT, CDR2 YENEEA. This CDR3 spans 20 amino acids. Trimming at V came to 0 bases and at J to 5 bases, leaving 21 bases not matched to a gene. This chain's CDR3 is CASSLEPYLKDRPHLYGYTF. The CDR3 nucleotides read TGTGCCAGCAGCTTAGAGCCGTACCTAAAGGACAGGCCCCACCTATATGGCTACACCTTC.

The CDR3: CASSYRASGGNEQFF. The CDR3 DNA reads TGTGCCAGCAGTTACCGGGCTAGCGGGGGCAATGAGCAGTTCTTC. The chain combines TRBV6-2 or TRBV6-3 with TRBJ2-1, with 10 positions matching TRBD2. V trimming: 2 bases; J trimming: 6 bases; junction bases outside the gene matches: 4. Germline-derived CDR1 and CDR2 are MNHEY and SVGEGT. CDR3 length: 15 residues.

This clone has just one count. This chain's CDR3 is CASSSAPVSPGYEQYF. CDR3 nucleotide sequence: TGTGCCAGCAGCTCCGCCCCGGTAAGCCCCGGGTACGAGCAGTACTTC. V usage is TRBV5-8 and J usage is TRBJ2-7; D not resolved. The V gene's germline CDR1 is SGHTS and CDR2 YDEGEE. The CDR3 extends over 16 amino acids. V was shortened by 3 bases and J by 4 bases, with 20 bases between the two germline ends.

This chain joins TRBV12-5 and TRBJ1-5, with D unresolved. The CDR3 length is 16 residues. V was pared by 5 bases and J by 6 bases, with 20 bases between. The germline V gene has CDR1 LGHNT and CDR2 FRNRAP. The CDR3, as DNA: TGTGCTAGTGGTCCACCCGCGGGTAGGGAGGGTCAGCCCCAGCATTTT. Its translation is CASGPPAGREGQPQHF.

This rearrangement joins TRBV29-1 to TRBJ2-5, with D unresolved. CDR1 is SQVTM, CDR2 ANQGSEA, per germline. V was cut by 4 bases and J by 2 bases, with 11 bases left in between. This CDR3 is 13 amino acids long. This CDR3 reads CSVAQGFQETQYF. CDR3 nucleotide sequence: TGCAGCGTTGCCCAAGGCTTTCAAGAGACCCAGTACTTC.

The chain is built from TRBV19 and TRBJ2-7; D call uncertain. CDR3 length: 15 residues. Germline CDR1 LNHDA, CDR2 SQIVND (reference sequence). V was clipped by 3 bases and J by 3 bases, with 15 bases between them. CDR3 region: CASSIVDGYNYEQYF. DNA of the CDR3: TGTGCCAGTAGTATCGTAGACGGTTATAACTACGAGCAGTACTTC.

The chain carries TRBV5-1 and TRBJ2-7; a weak D match, TRBD2 (6 bases). Trimming took 5 bases from V and 5 from J, leaving 14 bases between them. Germline CDR1 reads SGHRS; CDR2 reads YFSETQ. The CDR3 loop spans 13 amino acids. The CDR3 DNA follows: TGCGCCAGCAGAGGGGTAGCGGAGGACGAGCAGTACTTC. Amino acids: CASRGVAEDEQYF.

In regard to this clone: Other nucleotide sequences from this sample produce the same CDR3. As DNA, the CDR3 is TGTGCCAGCAGCCGGACAGCGAACTATGGCTACACCTTC. Translated, it gives CASSRTANYGYTF. V usage is TRBV14 and J usage is TRBJ1-2, with D perhaps matching TRBD1 (6 bases). Germline V gives CDR1 SGHDN, CDR2 FVKESK. The germline V and J ends were trimmed by 4 bases and 2 bases, with 8 bases remaining between them. The CDR3 consists of 13 residues.

The chain is built from TRBV6-2 or TRBV6-3 and TRBJ2-1; D is unresolved. V dropped 2 bases and J dropped 3 bases, with 5 bases sitting between them. Germline loops: CDR1 MNHEY, CDR2 SVGEGT. This CDR3 spans 13 amino acids. CDR3 coding DNA: TGTGCCAGCAGTTACGGGGTCTACAATGAGCAGTTCTTC. It is translated as CASSYGVYNEQFF.

The CDR3 DNA follows: TGTGCCACCAGCAGAGGGCGGGGGCCGTATAATTCACCCCTCCACTTT. Amino acid sequence: CATSRGRGPYNSPLHF. The genes are TRBV15 and TRBJ1-6, with D perhaps TRBD1 (6 bases). The CDR3 covers 16 residues. Germline CDR1 and CDR2: LNHNV and YYDKDF (reference sequence). Trimming removed 1 base at V and 4 bases at J, with 11 bases between. The variable domain in full, completed from reference TRBV15 and TRBJ1-6, reads DAMVIQNPRYQVTQFGKPVTLSCSQTLNHNVMYWYQQKSSQAPKLLFHYYDKDFNNEADTPDNFQSRRPNTSFCFLDIRSPGLGDTAMYLCATSRGRGPYNSPLHFGNGTRLTVT.

The chain combines TRBV7-2 with TRBJ2-4; D call uncertain. The germline gives CDR1 SGHTA, CDR2 FQGNSA. V lost 1 base to trimming and J lost 0 bases, with 7 bases between them. This CDR3 has 15 residues. DNA of the CDR3: TGTGCCAGCAGCTTAGGTGCCGGAGCCAAAAACATTCAGTACTTC. It specifies CASSLGAGAKNIQYF.

V and J are TRBV28 and TRBJ1-5; tentative D call: TRBD1 (5 bases). Germline V lookup: CDR1 MDHEN, CDR2 SYDVKM. The CDR3 runs 15 residues. The V end lost 1 base, the J end lost 3 bases, and 10 bases lay between the germline ends. CDR3 sequence reads: CASSLYTGLNQPQHF. CDR3 nucleotides: TGTGCCAGCAGTTTATACACAGGCCTCAATCAGCCCCAGCATTTT.

This chain uses TRBV20-1 with TRBJ2-5; D possibly uses TRBD1 or TRBD2 (5 bases each). Germline V gene lookup returns CDR1 DFQATT and CDR2 SNEGSKA (reference sequence). V shed 3 bases and J shed 3 bases, with 23 bases lying between them. This CDR3 has 17 amino acids. CDR3 nucleotides: TGCAGTGCTAGTTTACCACCGGGACCAGATCACGAAGAGACCCAGTACTTC. It yields the protein CSASLPPGPDHEETQYF.

This clone was seen a handful of times. V usage is TRBV18 and J usage is TRBJ1-2; 9 bases are shared with TRBD1. V lost 3 bases and J lost 5; bases outside the gene matches: 7. The CDR3 contains 15 residues. CDR1 and CDR2 from the germline V gene are KGHSH and LQKENI. The CDR3 sequence is CASSPGTGPLYGYTF. The CDR3 DNA reads TGTGCCAGCTCACCTGGGACAGGGCCATTATATGGCTACACCTTC.